The 11 T cell receptor beta chains listed next were all sequenced from one sample in a study of cytomegalovirus exposure and HLA in healthy donors. Primers: 60 Vbeta forward and 13 Jbeta reverse. TCRdb keeps only in-frame clones here, not all; method: immunoSEQ multiplex PCR. The table lists roughly 170,000 clones, roughly four fifths of them singletons. The sequenced sample consisted of PBMCs. The receptors come from a female donor in good health and CMV-seronegative.

The rearrangement joins TRBV28 to TRBJ1-5; D remains ambiguous. The CDR3 is made up of 13 amino acids. V dropped 3 bases and J dropped 0 bases, with 3 bases sitting between them. Germline loops: CDR1 MDHEN, CDR2 SYDVKM. The CDR3 is CASSLSSNQPQHF. The CDR3 region has the DNA TGTGCCAGCAGTTTGAGTAGCAATCAGCCCCAGCATTTT.

V and J are TRBV5-4 and TRBJ1-2; D is ambiguous. The CDR3 loop spans 13 amino acids. Trimming shortened V by 6 bases and J by 4 bases, and 13 bases separated the two germline ends. Per germline, CDR1 SGHNT and CDR2 YYREEE (reference sequence). CDR3 sequence (DNA): TGTGCCAGCATCCGGCGGGGTGGCTATGGCTACACCTTC. The encoded protein is CASIRRGGYGYTF.

This sequence joins TRBV5-1 and TRBJ2-3; possible D gene TRBD1, 5 bases. Germline CDR1 reads SGHRS; CDR2 reads YFSETQ. V was clipped by 0 bases and J by 2 bases, with 13 bases between them. This CDR3 contains 16 residues. The CDR3 nucleotides read TGCGCCAGCAGCTTGGGACAGCAGACTCTCACAGATACGCAGTATTTT. Residues: CASSLGQQTLTDTQYF.

Only one count was recorded for this clone. The genes are TRBV9 and TRBJ2-7; 8 bases agree with TRBD1. V lost 4 bases to trimming and J lost 0 bases; unmatched junction nucleotides: 12. The CDR3 runs 17 residues. CDR1 and CDR2 (germline): SGDLS, YYNGEE. The CDR3, as DNA: TGTGCCAGCAGCCCGACGGGGTGGACAGGGAGCTCCTACGAGCAGTACTTC. It translates to CASSPTGWTGSSYEQYF. The entire variable domain, with the rest obtained from reference TRBV9 and TRBJ2-7, is as follows: DSGVTQTPKHLITATGQRVTLRCSPRSGDLSVYWYQQSLDQGLQFLIQYYNGEERAKGNILERFSAQQFPDLHSELNLSSLELGDSALYFCASSPTGWTGSSYEQYFGPGTRLTVT.

The chain couples TRBV9 to TRBJ2-2; 11 positions match TRBD1. With V trimmed by 3 bases and J by 5 bases, 3 bases remained unmatched. CDR3 length: 15 residues. The V gene's germline CDR1 is SGDLS and CDR2 YYNGEE. The CDR3 bases are TGTGCCAGCAGCGGGACAGGGGGCGCGACCGGGGAGCTGTTTTTT. Protein sequence: CASSGTGGATGELFF.

The rearrangement joins TRBV10-1 to TRBJ1-1; D is perhaps TRBD1 (6 bases). The length of the CDR3 is 13 residues. V dropped 2 bases and J dropped 4 bases, with 8 bases sitting between them. Germline V lookup: CDR1 WNHNN, CDR2 SYGVQD (reference sequence). CDR3: CASSEVRGTEAFF. Here the CDR3 DNA reads TGCGCCAGCAGTGAGGTCAGGGGCACTGAAGCTTTCTTT.

This clone has just a few counts. The chain carries TRBV29-1 and TRBJ1-1; the match to TRBD1 covers 7 bases. V was pared by 6 bases and J by 5 bases, with 9 bases of the junction left unmatched. Germline CDR1 reads SQVTM; CDR2 reads ANQGSEA. The CDR3 has 13 residues. The CDR3 sequence is CSVRTGGGTEAFF. In DNA, the CDR3 is TGCAGCGTCCGGACAGGAGGGGGGACTGAAGCTTTCTTT.

The chain combines TRBV5-1 with TRBJ2-7; D may be TRBD2 (6 bases). CDR1 and CDR2 (germline): SGHRS, YFSETQ. Trimming took off 4 bases at V and 4 bases at J, with 12 bases between the two ends. The CDR3 covers 13 residues. The CDR3, as DNA: TGCGCCAGCAGCCCTCGGAGGGGTTACGAGCAGTACTTC. The encoded protein is CASSPRRGYEQYF.

The genes are TRBV19 and TRBJ2-5; D is ambiguous. Germline CDR1 LNHDA, CDR2 SQIVND (reference sequence). This CDR3 region has 16 residues. The ends were cut back, 3 bases at V and 4 bases at J, with 18 bases in the middle. The CDR3 is CASSMVAGSLVETQYF. In DNA form, the CDR3 reads TGTGCCAGTAGTATGGTGGCAGGTTCGTTGGTAGAGACCCAGTACTTC.

The chain joins TRBV4-2 to TRBJ2-1, with TRBD2 matching over 12 bases. Germline CDR1 is LGHNA and CDR2 is YNFKEQ. The junction had 6 bases not matched to a gene; V was cut back by 0 bases and J by 0 bases. This CDR3 is built from 19 residues. The CDR3 coding sequence is TGTGCCAGCAGCCAAGAGACTAGCGGGAGTGCCAGCTCCTACAATGAGCAGTTCTTC. This sequence encodes CASSQETSGSASSYNEQFF.

This chain uses TRBV4-3 with TRBJ2-7; TRBD2 agrees at 9 bases. Germline CDR1 is LGHNA and CDR2 is YSLEER. With V trimmed by 8 bases and J by 3 bases, 11 bases remained unmatched. The CDR3 has 15 residues. CDR3 in amino acids: CASREGLAGIYEQYF. The CDR3 DNA reads TGCGCCAGCCGGGAAGGGCTAGCGGGAATCTACGAGCAGTACTTC.